A selection of T cell receptor beta chains follows, all from one sample in a study of cytomegalovirus exposure and HLA in healthy donors. Using immunoSEQ multiplex PCR, the repertoire was profiled, and TCRdb retains in-frame clones only, with some absent. The sample shows around 190,000 clones, 65% to 90% of them seen only once. The sequencing input was PBMCs. These receptors were collected from a woman between 25 and 40 years old in good health and CMV-seronegative. CDR3s include the opening cysteine and the closing phenylalanine or tryptophan. D genes are given only for firm matches. Where a row states a size, it is once, few, many or the class of an expanded clone; other rows omit it.

CDR3aa: CASTRGANTGELFF; CDR3nt: TGTGCCAGTACAAGGGGCGCGAACACCGGGGAGCTGTTTTTT; v_gene: TRBV19; j_gene: TRBJ2-2; abundance: NA; d_gene: NA
CDR3aa: CASSKLTGTTSYEQYF; CDR3nt: TGTGCCAGCAGTAAATTGACTGGGACAACCTCCTACGAGCAGTACTTC; v_gene: TRBV5-6; j_gene: TRBJ2-7; abundance: NA; d_gene: NA
CDR3aa: CASSPGHLGNIQYF; CDR3nt: TGTGCCAGCAGCCCCGGACACCTAGGGAACATTCAGTACTTC; v_gene: TRBV7-2; j_gene: TRBJ2-4; abundance: NA; d_gene: NA
CDR3aa: CASSFPGTYEQYF; CDR3nt: TGCGCCAGCAGCTTTCCGGGGACCTACGAGCAGTACTTC; v_gene: TRBV5-1; j_gene: TRBJ2-7; abundance: NA; d_gene: NA
CDR3aa: CASSPEGGDIQETQYF; CDR3nt: TGCGCCAGCAGCCCCGAAGGGGGGGATATCCAAGAGACCCAGTACTTC; v_gene: TRBV5-1; j_gene: TRBJ2-5; abundance: NA; d_gene: NA
CDR3aa: CACSENYGYTF; CDR3nt: TGTGCCTGTTCAGAAAACTATGGCTACACCTTC; v_gene: TRBV30; j_gene: TRBJ1-2; abundance: NA; d_gene: NA
CDR3aa: CASSDGLTAYEQYF; CDR3nt: TGTGCCAGCAGTGATGGACTGACCGCCTACGAGCAGTACTTC; v_gene: TRBV2; j_gene: TRBJ2-7; abundance: NA; d_gene: NA
CDR3aa: CASSQNRFRSGANVLTF; CDR3nt: TGTGCCAGCAGCCAAAATCGGTTTCGGAGTGGGGCCAACGTCCTGACTTTC; v_gene: TRBV14; j_gene: TRBJ2-6; abundance: NA; d_gene: NA
CDR3aa: CASSYGQDKSYGYTF; CDR3nt: TGTGCCAGCAGTTACGGACAGGACAAGTCATATGGCTACACCTTC; v_gene: TRBV6-6; j_gene: TRBJ1-2; abundance: NA; d_gene: TRBD1
CDR3aa: CASTSLFLGYTF; CDR3nt: TGTGCCAGCACCTCCTTGTTCCTCGGCTACACCTTC; v_gene: TRBV2; j_gene: TRBJ1-2; abundance: NA; d_gene: NA
CDR3aa: CASSKAANREQAGELFF; CDR3nt: TGTGCCAGCAGCAAAGCCGCCAACAGGGAGCAAGCCGGGGAGCTGTTTTTT; v_gene: TRBV21-1; j_gene: TRBJ2-2; abundance: NA; d_gene: NA
CDR3aa: CASSRGYFGQTYEQYF; CDR3nt: TGTGCCAGCAGTAGGGGGTACTTTGGGCAGACCTACGAGCAGTACTTC; v_gene: TRBV6-6; j_gene: TRBJ2-7; abundance: NA; d_gene: NA
CDR3aa: CASSELLTGGLEETQYF; CDR3nt: TGTGCCAGCAGTGAACTACTTACAGGGGGCCTTGAAGAGACCCAGTACTTC; v_gene: TRBV6-1; j_gene: TRBJ2-5; abundance: NA; d_gene: TRBD1
CDR3aa: CASSPGQGAYEQYF; CDR3nt: TGTGCCAGCAGTCCGGGACAGGGGGCCTACGAGCAGTACTTC; v_gene: TRBV11-3; j_gene: TRBJ2-7; abundance: NA; d_gene: TRBD1
CDR3aa: CASSLEENKNIQYF; CDR3nt: TGCGCCAGCAGCTTGGAGGAGAACAAAAACATTCAGTACTTC; v_gene: TRBV5-1; j_gene: TRBJ2-4; abundance: few; d_gene: NA
CDR3aa: CASSLVQGRAAVEQFF; CDR3nt: TGTGCCAGCAGCTTAGTGCAGGGAAGGGCCGCCGTTGAGCAGTTCTTC; v_gene: TRBV7-2; j_gene: TRBJ2-1; abundance: NA; d_gene: NA
CDR3aa: CASSLYRVATNEKLFF; CDR3nt: TGTGCCAGCAGTTTGTACAGGGTTGCAACTAATGAAAAACTGTTTTTT; v_gene: TRBV6-5; j_gene: TRBJ1-4; abundance: NA; d_gene: NA
CDR3aa: CASSVRSINEKLFF; CDR3nt: TGTGCCAGCAGTGTGCGTTCTATAAATGAAAAACTGTTTTTT; v_gene: TRBV28; j_gene: TRBJ1-4; abundance: NA; d_gene: NA
CDR3aa: CASRLARGGGASHF; CDR3nt: TGTGCAAGTCGCTTAGCAAGAGGAGGGGGCGCGTCGCATTTT; v_gene: TRBV12-2; j_gene: TRBJ1-5; abundance: NA; d_gene: NA
CDR3aa: CASSVGLALNTGELFF; CDR3nt: TGTGCCAGCAGCGTAGGACTAGCGCTCAACACCGGGGAGCTGTTTTTT; v_gene: TRBV5-4; j_gene: TRBJ2-2; abundance: NA; d_gene: TRBD2
CDR3aa: CASSIWQGNYGYTF; CDR3nt: TGTGCCAGTAGTATTTGGCAGGGGAACTATGGCTACACCTTC; v_gene: TRBV19; j_gene: TRBJ1-2; abundance: NA; d_gene: NA